Here is one T cell receptor (beta chain) with its context. This record comes from a study of cytomegalovirus exposure and HLA in healthy donors. The length of the CDR3 is 15 residues. Germline V gene data show CDR1 as SGDLS and CDR2 as YYNGEE. Trimming took off 0 bases at V and 0 bases at J, with 8 bases between the two ends. Primers for the PCR totalled 60 Vbeta and 13 Jbeta. Measured with immunoSEQ multiplex PCR; TCRdb has only the in-frame clones, and not every one. The sample lists 120,000 or so clones; around 77% were seen once. Sequenced sample: PBMCs. The clonotype was recovered from a man aged 50-59 years in good health and CMV-seropositive. This chain uses TRBV9 with TRBJ2-3; TRBD2 is a possible D gene (5 bases). The CDR3 protein is CASSVASHSTDTQYF. In DNA form, the CDR3 reads TGTGCCAGCAGCGTAGCTAGCCATAGCACAGATACGCAGTATTTT.